The 30 T cell receptor beta chains given below trace back to one sample, sequenced in a study of blood T cell repertoires in COVID-19. Libraries were prepared by immunoSEQ multiplex PCR; TCRdb keeps only in-frame clonotypes and omits some of them. The sample contains hundreds of thousands of clones, 88% of which appear only once. Input material: PBMCs or T cells enriched from blood (not recorded which). All receptors derive from a woman in her 50s who had recovered from COVID-19.

V gene TRBV11-2 combines with J gene TRBJ2-1, with D possibly being TRBD2 (5 bases). The CDR3 has 13 residues. With 5 bases removed from V and 12 bases from J, the gap between germline ends came to 17 bases. Germline CDR1 SGHAT, CDR2 FQNNGV. CDR3 bases: TGTGCCAGCAGCCAACTAGGGCATGATGGGCAGTTCTTC. This codes for CASSQLGHDGQFF.

This chain joins TRBV6-6 and TRBJ1-2; possibly TRBD1 for D (6 bases). CDR3 length: 16 residues. The V gene lost 0 bases and the J gene lost 0 bases, with 11 bases spanning the gap. The germline gives CDR1 MNHNY, CDR2 SVGAGI (reference sequence). This chain's CDR3 is CASSYSGQGPNYGYTF. The CDR3 DNA reads as TGTGCCAGCAGTTACTCAGGGCAGGGGCCTAACTATGGCTACACCTTC.

V and J are TRBV30 and TRBJ2-1; 11 bases are a match to TRBD1. The CDR3 contains 15 residues. CDR1 GTSNPN and CDR2 SVGIG come from the germline V gene (reference sequence). V shed 7 bases, J shed 7 bases, and the junction held 12 bases outside the gene matches. CDR3 region: CASSSGQGAFNEQFF. The CDR3 bases are TGTGCCTCGAGCTCCGGACAGGGGGCGTTTAATGAGCAGTTCTTC. Supplemented by reference TRBV30 and TRBJ2-1, the full variable domain reads SQTIHQWPATLVQPVGSPLSLECTVEGTSNPNLYWYRQAAGRGLQLLFYSVGIGQISSEVPQNLSASRPQDRQFILSSKKLLLSDSGFYLCASSSGQGAFNEQFFGPGTRLTVL.

This clone was seen once. The chain couples TRBV5-6 to TRBJ2-7; 12 bases map to TRBD2. Germline values: CDR1 SGHDT, CDR2 YYEEEE. V dropped 5 bases and J dropped 4; count of bases not matched to a gene: 13. The CDR3 has 17 residues. CDR3 nucleotide sequence: TGTGCCAGCAGGTTGACTAGCGGGAGTCCTGAAACGTACGAGCAGTACTTC. Encoded protein: CASRLTSGSPETYEQYF.

The V call is TRBV28, the J call TRBJ2-3, with 8 bases matching TRBD2. Germline V gene data show CDR1 as MDHEN and CDR2 as SYDVKM. The CDR3 spans 19 residues. The V gene end was trimmed by 6 bases and the J gene end by 4 bases; junction bases not matched to a gene: 21. For the CDR3, the DNA is TGTGCCAGCAGCCCCGATTCAGTCTTAGCGGGACCGGCTGCAGATACGCAGTATTTT. Protein sequence: CASSPDSVLAGPAADTQYF.

CDR3 sequence (DNA): TGTGCCAGCCAAGACAGGGGGCCTTTCAATGAGCAGTTCTTC. Its protein is CASQDRGPFNEQFF. The chain uses TRBV6-5 and TRBJ2-1, with 10 bases matching TRBD1. Trimming took 8 bases from V and 6 from J; bases not matched to a gene: 7. CDR3 length: 14 amino acids. The germline gives CDR1 MNHEY, CDR2 SVGAGI.

The J gene is TRBJ2-2, the V gene TRBV7-3; weak D call: TRBD1 (6 bases). V lost 5 bases and J 4 bases, leaving 11 bases between the germline ends. Germline V gives CDR1 SGHTA, CDR2 FQGTGA. This CDR3 comprises 14 residues. CDR3: CASSKGGFTGELFF. As DNA, the CDR3 is TGTGCCAGCAGCAAAGGGGGTTTCACCGGGGAGCTGTTTTTT.

This clone was observed once. The chain links TRBV5-4 to TRBJ1-3, with 9 positions matching TRBD1. V dropped 4 bases and J dropped 4; count of bases not matched to a gene: 3. The CDR3 sequence is 14 residues long. Germline CDR1 is SGHNT and CDR2 is YYREEE (reference sequence). This CDR3 reads CASSGGQGGNTIYF. CDR3 DNA: TGTGCCAGCAGCGGGGGACAGGGAGGAAACACCATATATTTT.

The chain uses TRBV7-3 and TRBJ2-1, with D tentatively TRBD2 (7 bases). V was trimmed by 5 bases and J by 4 bases, leaving 15 bases between them. This CDR3 contains 15 residues. Germline V gene data show CDR1 as SGHTA and CDR2 as FQGTGA. CDR3 region: CASSQGTIKYNEQFF. DNA of the CDR3: TGTGCCAGCAGCCAGGGGACTATCAAGTACAATGAGCAGTTCTTC.

The chain links TRBV14 to TRBJ2-1; 9 nucleotides agree with TRBD2. CDR3 length: 15 amino acids. CDR1 and CDR2 from the germline V gene are SGHDN and FVKESK. J gave up 6 bases and V 0 bases, and 3 bases lay outside the gene matches. This CDR3 is CASSQELAGPNEQFF. CDR3 coding DNA: TGTGCCAGCAGCCAAGAACTAGCGGGTCCCAATGAGCAGTTCTTC. Supplemented by reference TRBV14 and TRBJ2-1, the full variable domain reads EAGVTQFPSHSVIEKGQTVTLRCDPISGHDNLYWYRRVMGKEIKFLLHFVKESKQDESGMPNNRFLAERTGGTYSTLKVQPAELEDSGVYFCASSQELAGPNEQFFGPGTRLTVL.

The chain has TRBV19 and TRBJ1-2; D is ambiguous. The V and J ends lost 7 bases and 7 bases respectively, with 22 bases between them. The CDR3 has 15 amino acids. Per germline, CDR1 LNHDA and CDR2 SQIVND (reference sequence). The CDR3: CASTRTDRTNPGYTF. The CDR3 coding sequence is TGTGCCAGTACCCGGACTGACCGAACCAACCCTGGCTACACCTTC.

In this sample, this clone turned up a few times. V gene TRBV18 combines with J gene TRBJ1-5, with D maybe TRBD1 (6 bases). The CDR3 is made up of 17 amino acids. CDR1 and CDR2 from the germline V gene are KGHSH and LQKENI. V dropped 3 bases and J dropped 2 bases, with 17 bases sitting between them. The CDR3 sequence is CASSPWGPAGGNQPQHF. The CDR3 bases are TGTGCCAGCTCACCCTGGGGGCCTGCCGGCGGCAATCAGCCCCAGCATTTT.

CDR3 loop: CASGSGANYGYTF. The CDR3 nucleotides read TGTGCCAGTGGATCTGGGGCCAACTATGGCTACACCTTC. The chain links TRBV19 to TRBJ1-2; TRBD1 is a possible D gene (5 bases). This CDR3 region has 13 residues. Trimming shortened V by 8 bases and J by 2 bases, and 12 bases separated the two germline ends. The V gene's germline CDR1 is LNHDA and CDR2 SQIVND (reference sequence).

The V gene is TRBV10-2, the J gene TRBJ2-6; no firm D call. Germline-derived CDR1 and CDR2 are WSHSY and SAAADI. V dropped 7 bases and J dropped 0 bases, with 7 bases sitting between them. This CDR3 spans 14 amino acids. CDR3 DNA: TGCGCCAGCATGGAGAGCTCTGGGGCCAACGTCCTGACTTTC. Its translation: CASMESSGANVLTF.

CDR3 sequence reads: CASYTGREFTGELFF. The CDR3 DNA reads TGTGCCAGCTACACGGGGCGGGAGTTCACCGGGGAGCTGTTTTTT. The rearrangement joins TRBV18 to TRBJ2-2; 7 nucleotides line up with TRBD2. The CDR3 is 15 amino acids. Germline V CDR1 and CDR2: KGHSH, LQKENI. V lost 7 bases, J lost 4 bases, and 9 bases stayed unmatched.

The chain links TRBV7-9 to TRBJ2-2, with D maybe TRBD2 (6 bases). The length of the CDR3 is 15 residues. Germline CDR1 is SEHNR and CDR2 is FQNEAQ (reference sequence). Trimming took 7 bases from V and 7 from J, leaving 19 bases between them. This chain's CDR3 is CASTNSRDSFGELFF. In DNA form, the CDR3 reads TGTGCCAGCACCAACTCGCGGGACTCCTTCGGGGAGCTGTTTTTT.

The chain couples TRBV10-2 to TRBJ1-1; 9 bases are shared with TRBD1. The ends lost 3 bases at V and 5 bases at J; junction bases unmatched: 7. Germline CDR1 reads WSHSY; CDR2 reads SAAADI. The CDR3 loop spans 15 amino acids. The CDR3: CASSDRDRVGTEAFF. The DNA of the CDR3 is TGCGCCAGCAGTGATAGGGACAGGGTAGGAACTGAAGCTTTCTTT.

The V and J genes are TRBV29-1 and TRBJ2-1, with TRBD1 matching over 7 bases. Germline V lookup: CDR1 SQVTM, CDR2 ANQGSEA. Unmatched junction bases numbered 5, after V lost 0 bases and J lost 0 bases. The CDR3 contains 16 residues. The CDR3 region has the DNA TGCAGCGTTGAAGAGGGGACAGCAAGCTCCTACAATGAGCAGTTCTTC. This translates into CSVEEGTASSYNEQFF.

The V gene is TRBV23-1, the J gene TRBJ2-7; the D is unclear. TRBV23-1 is marked as an open reading frame, function uncertain. V shed 0 bases and J shed 2 bases, with 5 bases lying between them. The CDR3 has 13 amino acids. CDR3 region: CASSQSLPYEQYF. CDR3 bases: TGCGCCAGCAGTCAATCGCTACCCTACGAGCAGTACTTC.

The V gene is TRBV6-5, the J gene TRBJ1-5, with 9 bases lining up with TRBD1. With 6 bases clipped from V and 3 bases from J, the junction kept 6 bases outside the gene matches. The CDR3 loop spans 15 amino acids. The germline V gene has CDR1 MNHEY and CDR2 SVGAGI. CDR3 sequence: CASRGTGFSNQPQHF. The CDR3 bases are TGTGCCAGCAGGGGGACAGGGTTTTCCAATCAGCCCCAGCATTTT.

The CDR3 region is CASRRGGTGGLYEQYF. CDR3 bases: TGTGCCAGCAGGCGAGGGGGGACAGGGGGCCTTTACGAGCAGTACTTC. This chain uses TRBV28 with TRBJ2-7; 12 nucleotides match TRBD1. The V gene end was trimmed by 6 bases and the J gene end by 4 bases; junction bases not matched to a gene: 10. CDR3 length equals 16 residues. Germline CDR1 MDHEN, CDR2 SYDVKM.

As for this clone: Other DNA sequences in this specimen translate into the identical CDR3. CDR3 in amino acids: CASSQDRGTYEQYF. The CDR3 DNA reads TGCGCCAGCAGCCAAGACAGGGGAACCTACGAGCAGTACTTC. The chain couples TRBV4-3 to TRBJ2-7, with D possibly being TRBD1 (6 bases). Germline values: CDR1 LGHNA, CDR2 YSLEER. V gave up 0 bases and J gave up 2 bases, with 8 bases separating them. The length of the CDR3 is 14 residues.

The gene calls are TRBV27 and TRBJ1-5; perhaps TRBD1 as D (6 bases). Looked up from germline, CDR1 is MNHEY and CDR2 is SMNVEV (reference sequence). The CDR3 covers 18 residues. V was cut by 3 bases and J by 0 bases, with 18 bases left in between. In DNA, the CDR3 is TGTGCCAGCAGTTTTACAGGGCGCGGACTTTATAGCAATCAGCCCCAGCATTTT. Translating gives CASSFTGRGLYSNQPQHF.

The rearrangement uses TRBV6-2 or TRBV6-3 and TRBJ1-5; 9 bases are a match to TRBD1. This CDR3 comprises 17 residues. Germline V gene lookup returns CDR1 MNHEY and CDR2 SVGEGT. J lost 3 bases, V lost 3 bases, and 9 bases had no gene match. The CDR3 bases are TGTGCCAGCAGTTATGGAGTTAACAGGGGGCACAATCAGCCCCAGCATTTT. Its protein product is CASSYGVNRGHNQPQHF.

V and J are TRBV7-9 and TRBJ1-2; D is unresolved. This CDR3 has 12 residues. V was trimmed by 2 bases and J by 7 bases, leaving 8 bases between them. The germline V gene encodes CDR1 SEHNR and CDR2 FQNEAQ (reference sequence). The DNA for the CDR3 is TGTGCCAGCAGCTTACAACAGTTTGGCTACACCTTC. Translated, it gives CASSLQQFGYTF. The full variable domain, completed using reference TRBV7-9 and TRBJ1-2, is DTGVSQNPRHKITKRGQNVTFRCDPISEHNRLYWYRQTLGQGPEFLTYFQNEAQLEKSRLLSDRFSAERPKGSFSTLEIQRTEQGDSAMYLCASSLQQFGYTFGSGTRLTVV.

The chain employs TRBV6-6 and TRBJ2-1; the match to TRBD2 covers 8 bases. Per the germline V gene, CDR1 is MNHNY and CDR2 is SVGAGI (reference sequence). With 0 bases clipped from V and 6 bases from J, the junction kept 4 bases outside the gene matches. The CDR3 is 15 residues long. The CDR3: CASSYSAGVSNEQFF. DNA of the CDR3: TGTGCCAGCAGTTACTCAGCGGGAGTATCCAATGAGCAGTTCTTC.

This chain uses TRBV6-5 with TRBJ1-5; a weak D match, TRBD1 (6 bases). Per germline, CDR1 MNHEY and CDR2 SVGAGI. V lost 0 bases and J 6 bases, leaving 12 bases between the germline ends. The CDR3 loop spans 15 amino acids. The CDR3 nucleotides read TGTGCCAGCAGTTACTCGAGGGGGGGCCGTCAGCCCCAGCATTTT. Translated: CASSYSRGGRQPQHF.

The rearrangement links TRBV28 to TRBJ2-7; the D gene is possibly TRBD1 (5 bases). This CDR3 has 15 residues. Germline loops: CDR1 MDHEN, CDR2 SYDVKM. V lost 2 bases and J 0 bases, leaving 11 bases between the germline ends. In nucleotides, the CDR3 is TGTGCCAGCAGTTTAGCAGGGCTAAGCTCCTACGAGCAGTACTTC. Translation: CASSLAGLSSYEQYF.

This chain joins TRBV7-2 and TRBJ1-3; D is uncertain. Trimming left V 5 bases short and J 0 bases short, with 14 bases between. The CDR3 totals 16 residues. Germline CDR1 reads SGHTA; CDR2 reads FQGNSA. CDR3 amino acids: CASSARGRSSGNTIYF. CDR3 bases: TGTGCCAGCAGCGCACGGGGAAGATCCTCTGGAAACACCATATATTTT.

The chain is built from TRBV28 and TRBJ1-5, with TRBD1 matching 11 bases. Germline CDR1 and CDR2: MDHEN and SYDVKM. Germline trimming cut 4 bases from V and 4 bases from J; bases unmatched to any gene: 12. The CDR3 length is 18 residues. DNA of the CDR3: TGTGCCAGCAGTTCCCGGGACAGGGGGAAGAGAGCAAATCAGCCCCAGCATTTT. This gives the protein CASSSRDRGKRANQPQHF.